What follows are 31 T cell receptor beta chains derived from one specimen sequenced in a study of vaccination effects on CD4 cells after COVID-19. The method was immunoSEQ multiplex PCR; TCRdb's version includes in-frame clones alone and lacks a portion of them. The sample lists approximately 74,000 clones, roughly four fifths occurring once. Following 10 days of culture, CD4+ T cells were isolated. Participants were vaccinated with two doses of either the BNT162b2 or mRNA-1273 vaccine. Their target antigens are unknown. Sequenced material: CD4+ T cells from PBMCs cultured without peptide, taken after COVID-19 vaccination. The receptors stem from a human donor who received a COVID-19 vaccine.

The chain employs TRBV7-9 and TRBJ1-1, with a weak D call TRBD1 (5 bases). With 3 bases removed from V and 1 base from J, the gap between germline ends came to 6 bases. This CDR3 contains 13 residues. The germline V gene has CDR1 SEHNR and CDR2 FQNEAQ (reference sequence). The CDR3 nucleotides read TGTGCCAGCAGCTTGCAGGGGAACACTGAAGCTTTCTTT. Protein sequence: CASSLQGNTEAFF.

The CDR3 region is CASTHNGQGAEAFF. The CDR3 DNA sequence: TGTGCCAGTACCCACAATGGGCAGGGGGCTGAAGCTTTCTTT. The chain carries TRBV19 and TRBJ1-1, with 7 bases identical to TRBD1. The length of the CDR3 is 14 residues. The V and J ends lost 7 bases and 6 bases, in that order; junction bases with no gene match: 11. Germline CDR1 LNHDA, CDR2 SQIVND (reference sequence).

The chain couples TRBV9 to TRBJ1-2; tentative D call: TRBD1 (5 bases). V was shortened by 3 bases and J by 8 bases, with 14 bases between the two germline ends. Germline-derived CDR1 and CDR2 are SGDLS and YYNGEE. This CDR3 is 13 amino acids long. CDR3 sequence: CASSGAGGGGYTF. CDR3 sequence (DNA): TGTGCCAGCAGCGGCGCCGGGGGAGGAGGCTACACCTTC. Together with reference TRBV9 and TRBJ1-2, the CDR3 gives the full variable domain: DSGVTQTPKHLITATGQRVTLRCSPRSGDLSVYWYQQSLDQGLQFLIQYYNGEERAKGNILERFSAQQFPDLHSELNLSSLELGDSALYFCASSGAGGGGYTFGSGTRLTVV.

In DNA form, the CDR3 reads TGCAGCGTTGAACTGGAGGGCGAGCAGTACGTC. Translating gives CSVELEGEQYV. J is TRBJ2-7 and V is TRBV29-1; tentative D call: TRBD2 (6 bases). The V gene lost 2 bases and the J gene lost 6 bases, with 8 bases spanning the gap. The germline CDR1 and CDR2 sequences are SQVTM and ANQGSEA. This CDR3 comprises 11 residues.

In this sample, this clone turned up a few times. The chain couples TRBV6-1 to TRBJ2-7; no definite D call. V lost 2 bases and J lost 3, with 11 bases in between. CDR1 is MNHNS, CDR2 SASEGT, per germline. The CDR3 is made up of 14 amino acids. As DNA, the CDR3 is TGTGCCAGCAGTGAATCCCACCCCGGCTACGAGCAGTACGTC. This gives the protein CASSESHPGYEQYV.

The rearrangement uses TRBV24-1 and TRBJ2-1; 8 nucleotides align to TRBD1. The ends lost 11 bases at V and 4 bases at J; junction bases unmatched: 9. CDR1 is KGHDR, CDR2 SFDVKD, per germline. This CDR3 has 14 amino acids. As DNA, the CDR3 is TGTGCCAGGCCGGACAGGGAGGAGTACAATGAGCAGTTCTTC. It codes for CARPDREEYNEQFF.

The chain employs TRBV5-5 and TRBJ1-1, with a tentative D call TRBD1 (5 bases). Germline CDR1 reads SGHKS; CDR2 reads YYEKEE (reference sequence). There are 13 residues in the CDR3. With 3 bases removed from V and 0 bases from J, the gap between germline ends came to 6 bases. The CDR3 DNA reads TGTGCCAGCAGCTGGGGACTGAACACTGAAGCTTTCTTT. It specifies CASSWGLNTEAFF.

This clone has only a few counts. The chain links TRBV10-1 to TRBJ1-5; D remains ambiguous. The CDR3 covers 13 residues. The V end was cut by 2 bases, the J end by 3 bases, with 5 bases between. CDR1 is WNHNN and CDR2 is SYGVQD in the germline V gene (reference sequence). The CDR3 region is CASSEGYNQPQHF. The CDR3 DNA follows: TGCGCCAGCAGTGAGGGATACAATCAGCCCCAGCATTTT.

This clone was observed a handful of times. This chain connects TRBV2 to TRBJ1-6; D uncertain. Germline CDR1 SNHLY, CDR2 FYNNEI. The CDR3 extends over 14 amino acids. V was pared by 8 bases and J by 3 bases, with 11 bases between. CDR3 region: CASSLRDYNSPLHF. In DNA form, the CDR3 reads TGTGCCAGCTCCCTAAGGGACTATAATTCACCCCTCCACTTT.

The chain carries TRBV19 and TRBJ2-5; unclear D gene. V lost 3 bases to trimming and J lost 0 bases, with 8 bases between them. In germline, CDR1 is LNHDA, CDR2 SQIVND (reference sequence). The CDR3 has 14 residues. CDR3 protein: CASSMMPNQETQYF. In DNA form, the CDR3 reads TGTGCCAGTAGTATGATGCCTAACCAAGAGACCCAGTACTTC.

J is TRBJ2-1 and V is TRBV30, with D perhaps TRBD1 or TRBD2 (6 bases each). Germline V gives CDR1 GTSNPN, CDR2 SVGIG (reference sequence). The V and J ends lost 3 bases and 6 bases respectively, with 27 bases between them. CDR3 size: 18 residues. Here the CDR3 DNA reads TGTGCCTGGAGCCATGGGGACCGGGTCTGGGGGGCCCCCAATGAGCAGTTCTTC. Encoded protein: CAWSHGDRVWGAPNEQFF.

This sequence joins TRBV5-5 and TRBJ2-7; 8 positions match TRBD1. The germline gives CDR1 SGHKS, CDR2 YYEKEE (reference sequence). The J segment lost 4 bases and the V segment lost 5 bases, leaving 8 bases of the junction unmatched. This CDR3 spans 14 amino acids. The CDR3 protein is CASSMDRVRYEQYV. In nucleotides, the CDR3 is TGTGCCAGCAGTATGGACAGGGTGAGGTACGAGCAGTACGTC.

The chain recombines TRBV18 with TRBJ2-5; D is perhaps TRBD1 or TRBD2 (5 bases each). Trimming cost V 3 bases and J 0 bases, with 17 bases left between them. The germline CDR1 and CDR2 sequences are KGHSH and LQKENI. The CDR3 runs to 17 residues. CDR3 amino acids: CASSPTGRLGYQETQYF. The CDR3 DNA is TGTGCCAGCTCACCCACGGGGCGGCTCGGGTACCAAGAGACCCAGTACTTC.

The chain combines TRBV4-2 with TRBJ2-3, with D hard to call. This CDR3 is 14 amino acids long. CDR1 is LGHNA, CDR2 YNFKEQ, per germline. Trimming removed 1 base from V and 8 bases from J, with 13 bases in between. CDR3 loop: CASSQVNLPATQYF. The CDR3 DNA reads TGTGCCAGCAGCCAAGTAAATCTTCCTGCTACGCAGTATTTT.

This clone was counted a single time. The chain couples TRBV18 to TRBJ1-6; a weak D match, TRBD1 (6 bases). V lost 5 bases to trimming and J lost 6 bases, with 11 bases between them. The CDR3 runs to 14 residues. Per germline, CDR1 KGHSH and CDR2 LQKENI. The CDR3: CASSSQGANSPLHF. The CDR3 DNA is TGTGCCAGCTCATCACAGGGAGCTAATTCACCCCTCCACTTT.

This clone was detected a few times. This chain links TRBV2 with TRBJ1-2; no clear D gene. This CDR3 has 13 residues. Germline CDR1 reads SNHLY; CDR2 reads FYNNEI. Trimming shortened V by 7 bases and J by 4 bases, and 13 bases separated the two germline ends. The CDR3, as DNA: TGTGCCAGCAACCTACAGAGAGGCTATGGCTACACCTTC. Its protein product is CASNLQRGYGYTF. The complete variable domain, with remaining parts taken from reference TRBV2 and TRBJ1-2, reads EPEVTQTPSHQVTQMGQEVILRCVPISNHLYFYWYRQILGQKVEFLVSFYNNEISEKSEIFDDQFSVERPDGSNFTLKIRSTKLEDSAMYFCASNLQRGYGYTFGSGTRLTVV.

The V gene is TRBV6-5, the J gene TRBJ2-3; D may be TRBD1 or TRBD2 (8 bases each). Germline V gene sequence: CDR1 MNHEY, CDR2 SVGAGI. V dropped 6 bases and J dropped 6 bases, with 16 bases sitting between them. This CDR3 contains 14 residues. CDR3 nucleotides: TGTGCCAGCAGCAGGGGGCTAGCGGGCGATACGCAGTATTTT. Translation gives CASSRGLAGDTQYF.

The gene calls are TRBV5-6 and TRBJ1-4; D is possibly TRBD1 (5 bases). CDR3 length: 15 amino acids. Germline CDR1 and CDR2: SGHDT and YYEEEE. The germline V and J ends were trimmed by 3 bases and 3 bases, with 12 bases remaining between them. The CDR3, as DNA: TGTGCCAGCAGCTCCTCAGCAGGGCCTAATGAAAAACTGTTTTTT. Its translation is CASSSSAGPNEKLFF.

This clone came up once. The chain joins TRBV29-1 to TRBJ2-5; D possibly matches TRBD1 or TRBD2 (5 bases each). The V gene lost 3 bases and the J gene lost 1 base, with 12 bases spanning the gap. The CDR3 runs to 14 residues. Germline V CDR1 and CDR2: SQVTM, ANQGSEA. The CDR3 DNA reads TGCAGCGTTGATACGGGACCAATCCAAGAGACCCAGTACTTC. Its translation is CSVDTGPIQETQYF.

This clone has only a few counts. J is TRBJ1-1 and V is TRBV28, with TRBD1 matching over 7 bases. V shed 5 bases and J 3 bases; nucleotides not matched to a gene: 12. This CDR3 is 16 amino acids long. Per the germline V gene, CDR1 is MDHEN and CDR2 is SYDVKM. CDR3 residues: CASSPRTGGWDTEAFF. The CDR3 region has the DNA TGTGCCAGCAGTCCTCGGACAGGTGGGTGGGACACTGAAGCTTTCTTT.

The chain links TRBV10-1 to TRBJ1-5; D remains ambiguous. This CDR3 spans 11 amino acids. V shed 7 bases and J shed 7 bases, with 8 bases lying between them. The germline V gene encodes CDR1 WNHNN and CDR2 SYGVQD (reference sequence). The CDR3, as DNA: TGCGCCAGCAAGGAGAGACAGCCCCAGCATTTT. Translated, it gives CASKERQPQHF.

V and J are TRBV29-1 and TRBJ2-4, with D perhaps TRBD1 (5 bases). Germline loops: CDR1 SQVTM, CDR2 ANQGSEA. The ends were cut back, 7 bases at V and 1 base at J, with 20 bases in the middle. The CDR3 loop spans 16 amino acids. CDR3 in amino acids: CSAARVLLGAKNIQYF. The CDR3 region has the DNA TGCAGCGCTGCCAGGGTCCTGCTGGGGGCCAAAAACATTCAGTACTTC. Looking up the rest from reference TRBV29-1 and TRBJ2-4 gives the full variable domain: SAVISQKPSRDICQRGTSLTIQCQVDSQVTMMFWYRQQPGQSLTLIATANQGSEATYESGFVIDKFPISRPNLTFSTLTVSNMSPEDSSIYLCSAARVLLGAKNIQYFGAGTRLSVL.

The J gene is TRBJ1-2, the V gene TRBV6-4; D remains unclear. Trimming took off 3 bases at V and 3 bases at J, with 11 bases between the two ends. The length of the CDR3 is 14 residues. CDR1 and CDR2 from the germline V gene are MRHNA and SNTAGT. CDR3: CASSEAPGYYGYTF. The CDR3 coding sequence is TGTGCCAGCAGTGAGGCACCAGGATACTATGGCTACACCTTC.

This chain uses TRBV30 with TRBJ1-6, with 7 positions matching TRBD1. Germline-derived CDR1 and CDR2 are GTSNPN and SVGIG (reference sequence). J lost 10 bases, V lost 1 base, and 7 bases had no gene match. The CDR3 contains 14 residues. In DNA, the CDR3 is TGTGCCTGGAGTGAACAGGGGAGTTGGTCACCCCTCCACTTT. It specifies CAWSEQGSWSPLHF.

The chain employs TRBV2 and TRBJ2-1, with TRBD2 matching over 11 bases. The CDR3 is 15 residues long. Germline CDR1 reads SNHLY; CDR2 reads FYNNEI. Losses at the gene ends were 6 bases for V and 7 bases for J; bases not matched to a gene: 8. CDR3 residues: CASRDSSGGFNEQFF. The CDR3 coding sequence is TGTGCCAGCAGGGACTCTAGCGGGGGGTTTAATGAGCAGTTCTTC. The variable domain in full, completed from reference TRBV2 and TRBJ2-1, reads EPEVTQTPSHQVTQMGQEVILRCVPISNHLYFYWYRQILGQKVEFLVSFYNNEISEKSEIFDDQFSVERPDGSNFTLKIRSTKLEDSAMYFCASRDSSGGFNEQFFGPGTRLTVL.

The genes are TRBV7-9 and TRBJ2-2; D not certain. The CDR3 is 15 amino acids. V lost 7 bases, J lost 5 bases, and 17 bases lay in between. Germline V gives CDR1 SEHNR, CDR2 FQNEAQ (reference sequence). CDR3 DNA sequence: TGTGCCAGCACCGTAATCCGCGGCCGTACCGGGGAGCTGTTTTTT. This encodes CASTVIRGRTGELFF.

The gene calls are TRBV7-6 and TRBJ2-3; the match to TRBD1 covers 7 bases. The V gene end was trimmed by 4 bases and the J gene end by 6 bases; junction bases not matched to a gene: 10. This CDR3 has 15 residues. Germline CDR1 is SGHVS and CDR2 is FNYEAQ. CDR3: CASSSFGQVGDTQYF. DNA for the CDR3: TGTGCCAGCAGCTCCTTTGGACAGGTTGGGGATACGCAGTATTTT.

V gene TRBV10-3 combines with J gene TRBJ2-3; 10 bases fit TRBD1. The length of the CDR3 is 16 residues. CDR1 is ENHRY, CDR2 SYGVKD, per germline. Trimming cost V 3 bases and J 4 bases; bases outside gene matches: 7. CDR3 coding DNA: TGTGCCATCAGTGACCCCGGGACAGGGGTTGCAGATACGCAGTATTTT. This encodes CAISDPGTGVADTQYF.

This clone appeared a few times. This CDR3 is also generated by other DNA sequences in the sample. This chain links TRBV7-3 with TRBJ1-1; D gene ambiguous. This CDR3 spans 13 amino acids. Germline CDR1 is SGHTA and CDR2 is FQGTGA. V was shortened by 0 bases and J by 0 bases, with 2 bases between the two germline ends. CDR3 amino acids: CASSLTLNTEAFF. The DNA of the CDR3 is TGTGCCAGCAGCTTAACGTTGAACACTGAAGCTTTCTTT.

The chain combines TRBV2 with TRBJ2-6, with 10 bases aligning to TRBD1. This CDR3 comprises 17 residues. The germline CDR1 and CDR2 sequences are SNHLY and FYNNEI. The ends lost 1 base at V and 2 bases at J; junction bases unmatched: 2. The CDR3 sequence: CASSEVGQGAGANVLTF. The CDR3 DNA reads as TGTGCCAGCAGTGAAGTCGGACAGGGGGCTGGGGCCAACGTCCTGACTTTC.

This clone came up a few times. V usage is TRBV28 and J usage is TRBJ2-7, with 7 bases matching TRBD1. This CDR3 is built from 15 residues. With 5 bases clipped from V and 3 bases from J, the junction kept 10 bases outside the gene matches. Germline V gene sequence: CDR1 MDHEN, CDR2 SYDVKM. CDR3 in amino acids: CASSRAGTAHYEQYV. CDR3 coding DNA: TGTGCCAGCAGTCGAGCCGGGACAGCACACTACGAGCAGTACGTC.